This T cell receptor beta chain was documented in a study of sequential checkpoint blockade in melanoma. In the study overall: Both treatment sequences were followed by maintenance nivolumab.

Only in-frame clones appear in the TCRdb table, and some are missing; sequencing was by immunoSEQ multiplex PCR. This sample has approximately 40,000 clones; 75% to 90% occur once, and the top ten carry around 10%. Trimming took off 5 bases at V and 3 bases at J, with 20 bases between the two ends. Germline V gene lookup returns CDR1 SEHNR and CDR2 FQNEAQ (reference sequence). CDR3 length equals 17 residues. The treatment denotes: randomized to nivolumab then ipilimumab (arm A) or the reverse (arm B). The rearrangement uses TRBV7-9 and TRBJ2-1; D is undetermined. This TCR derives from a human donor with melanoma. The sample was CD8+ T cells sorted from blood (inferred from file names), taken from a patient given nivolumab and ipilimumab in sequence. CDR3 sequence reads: CASSRIHSDPLYNEQFF. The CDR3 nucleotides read TGTGCCAGCAGCCGAATCCACAGTGACCCCCTCTACAATGAGCAGTTCTTC.